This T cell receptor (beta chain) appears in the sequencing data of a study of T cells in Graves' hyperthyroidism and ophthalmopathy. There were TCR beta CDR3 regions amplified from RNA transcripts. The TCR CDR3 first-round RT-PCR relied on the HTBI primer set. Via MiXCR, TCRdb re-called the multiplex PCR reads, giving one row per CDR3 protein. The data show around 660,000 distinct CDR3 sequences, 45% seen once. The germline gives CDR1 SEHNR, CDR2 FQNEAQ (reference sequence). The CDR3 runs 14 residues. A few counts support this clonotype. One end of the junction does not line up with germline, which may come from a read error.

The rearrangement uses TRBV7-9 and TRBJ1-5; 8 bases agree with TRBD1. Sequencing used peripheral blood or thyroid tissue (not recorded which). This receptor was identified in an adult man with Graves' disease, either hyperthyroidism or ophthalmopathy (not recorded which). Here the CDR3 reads CASSQGQGIEPQHF. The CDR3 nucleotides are TGCGCCAGCAGCCAAGGACAGGGAATTGAGCCCCAGCATTTT. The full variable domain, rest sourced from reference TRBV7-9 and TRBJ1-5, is DTGVSQNPRHKITKRGQNVTFRCDPISEHNRLYWYRQTLGQGPEFLTYFQNEAQLEKSRLLSDRFSAERPKGSFSTLEIQRTEQGDSAMYLCASSQGQGIEPQHFGDGTRLSIL.